Following are 3 T cell receptor beta chains from one sample sequenced in a study of blood T cells in healthy people across ages. Primers used in a second PCR of about 6 to 11 cycles were a sample-barcoded 5' primer and a J-beta primer mix. MiXCR, run by TCRdb on the 5' RACE reads, gives a single entry per CDR3 protein. Of 1.5 million to 2 million distinct CDR3 sequences listed, 28% were seen once; the top ten hold around 7.7%. The sample taken for sequencing was blood. The receptors derive from a woman aged 25-40 years in good health.

A word on this clonotype: A much larger clone differs by one base, so this may be a read error. This CDR3 reads CAGSLARAYEQYF. CDR3 nucleotide sequence: TGTGCCGGCAGCTTAGCCCGCGCCTACGAGCAGTACTTC. The chain is built from TRBV11-2 and TRBJ2-5; D not resolved. The DNA end lines up better with TRBJ2-7; the J call may be wrong. The germline CDR1 and CDR2 sequences are SGHAT and FQNNGV. This CDR3 spans 13 amino acids.

This clonotype was seen a handful of times. The germline gene is not matched at one end of the junction; a read error may be the cause. The chain couples TRBV5-5 to TRBJ1-2; tentatively, D is TRBD1 (5 bases). Per the germline V gene, CDR1 is SGHKS and CDR2 is YYEKEE (reference sequence). This CDR3 is built from 14 residues. CDR3 residues: CASSKPGTKYGYTF. The CDR3 DNA sequence: TGTGCCAGCAGCAAACCCGGGACTAAGTATGGCTACACCTTC.

This clonotype has just a few counts. The chain employs TRBV28 and TRBJ2-7, with 7 bases lining up with TRBD1. The CDR3 totals 15 residues. Germline V gives CDR1 MDHEN, CDR2 SYDVKM. The junction had 11 bases not matched to a gene; V was cut back by 7 bases and J by 2 bases. In nucleotides, the CDR3 is TGTGCCAGCACCCCAGCAGGGGGACCTACCTACGAGCAGTACTTC. Residues: CASTPAGGPTYEQYF.